This is a list of T cell receptor beta chains from one sample in a study of blood T cell repertoires in COVID-19. Profiled with immunoSEQ multiplex PCR; TCRdb holds only in-frame clones, not every one. The data hold over 250,000 clones, with about nine tenths observed a single time. The source material was PBMCs or T cells enriched from blood (not recorded which). The receptors derive from a woman in her sixties who had recovered from COVID-19. Both conserved end residues are part of each CDR3. Fields, in order: V gene, clone size, J gene, D gene, CDR3 DNA, CDR3 protein. D genes are given only for firm matches. The size field is filled for only some rows; it gives once, few, many or a size class.

V: TRBV28
size: once
J: TRBJ2-6
D: TRBD2
DNA: TGTGCCTACGGGGGGGGGAGAAGCGCCAACGTCCTGACTTTC
CDR3: CAYGGGRSANVLTF

V: TRBV7-6
size: few
J: TRBJ2-2
D: TRBD2
DNA: TGTGCCAGCAGCCGGACTAGCGGGAGCTTGACCGGGGAGCTGTTTTTT
CDR3: CASSRTSGSLTGELFF

V: TRBV2
size: NA
J: TRBJ1-5
D: NA
DNA: TGTGCCAGCAGTGACGGGTTTAATCAGCCCCAGCATTTT
CDR3: CASSDGFNQPQHF

V: TRBV29-1
size: few
J: TRBJ1-2
D: TRBD1
DNA: TGCAGCACATCCGGGACAGGGTTAGACGGCTACACCTTC
CDR3: CSTSGTGLDGYTF

V: TRBV5-4
size: NA
J: TRBJ2-3
D: NA
DNA: TGTGCCAGCAGCTTGATGGGGGACTCAGATACGCAGTATTTT
CDR3: CASSLMGDSDTQYF

V: TRBV28
size: NA
J: TRBJ1-5
D: TRBD1
DNA: TGTGCCAGCAGTCCCCCCGGGACAGTCTTTCGGCCCCAGCATTTT
CDR3: CASSPPGTVFRPQHF

V: TRBV7-3
size: few
J: TRBJ1-1
D: NA
DNA: TGTGCCAGCAGCTGGACTTCAGGTTTGGAAGCTTTCTTT
CDR3: CASSWTSGLEAFF

V: TRBV9
size: once
J: TRBJ1-3
D: TRBD1
DNA: TGTGCCAGCAGCGAGACGGACAGGGCGTACAACACCATATATTTT
CDR3: CASSETDRAYNTIYF

V: TRBV24-1
size: NA
J: TRBJ1-1
D: NA
DNA: TGTGCCACCAGTGATCTGAGGTACACTGAAGCTTTCTTT
CDR3: CATSDLRYTEAFF

V: TRBV11-2
size: NA
J: TRBJ2-3
D: NA
DNA: TGTGCCAGCAGCTTAGTGCAGGGCACGGATACGCAGTATTTT
CDR3: CASSLVQGTDTQYF

V: TRBV6-5
size: NA
J: TRBJ1-4
D: NA
DNA: TGTGCCAGCAGAGATACGCGGGGGGCGGGTGAAAAACTGTTTTTT
CDR3: CASRDTRGAGEKLFF

V: TRBV11-1
size: NA
J: TRBJ2-2
D: NA
DNA: TGTGCCAGCAGCTTTACTCTCGCGAACACCGGGGAGCTGTTTTTT
CDR3: CASSFTLANTGELFF

V: TRBV9
size: NA
J: TRBJ1-2
D: TRBD1
DNA: TGTGCCAGCAGCGCCTGGGACAGGGGTGGAGGCGGCTACACCTTC
CDR3: CASSAWDRGGGGYTF